This entry lists 24 T cell receptor beta chains sequenced from one sample in a study of OX40 agonist ivuxolimab in advanced cancers. Clones were sequenced by immunoSEQ multiplex PCR, and TCRdb holds only the in-frame ones, with some missing. The sample holds 52,000 or so clones, approximately 94% seen once. The sample was CD4+ or CD8+ T cells sorted from blood, taken in a trial of the OX40 agonist ivuxolimab. These receptors were taken from an adult with an advanced solid tumor such as melanoma, head and neck, liver or kidney cancer.

The chain couples TRBV7-9 to TRBJ2-1; TRBD2 might be the D (6 bases). Deletions cut 0 bases from V and 7 bases from J, with 19 bases between. This CDR3 is built from 17 residues. Germline V gene sequence: CDR1 SEHNR, CDR2 FQNEAQ (reference sequence). CDR3 DNA sequence: TGTGCCAGCAGCTTAGCGCTGACTAGTGTCGGTGCGAATGAGCAGTTCTTC. It yields the protein CASSLALTSVGANEQFF. Full variable domain (remainder filled in from reference TRBV7-9 and TRBJ2-1): DTGVSQNPRHKITKRGQNVTFRCDPISEHNRLYWYRQTLGQGPEFLTYFQNEAQLEKSRLLSDRFSAERPKGSFSTLEIQRTEQGDSAMYLCASSLALTSVGANEQFFGPGTRLTVL.

The chain is built from TRBV28 and TRBJ1-1; possibly TRBD1 for D (6 bases). The V gene lost 1 base and the J gene lost 4 bases, with 13 bases spanning the gap. The length of the CDR3 is 15 residues. Per germline, CDR1 MDHEN and CDR2 SYDVKM. The CDR3 loop reads CASSLLEGGSTEAFF. In nucleotides, the CDR3 is TGTGCCAGCAGTTTATTGGAGGGGGGCAGCACTGAAGCTTTCTTT.

A single count supports this clone. The V gene is TRBV15, the J gene TRBJ2-7; D is perhaps TRBD1 (7 bases). Deletions cut 5 bases from V and 3 bases from J, with 11 bases between. Looked up from germline, CDR1 is LNHNV and CDR2 is YYDKDF (reference sequence). The CDR3 runs to 13 residues. The CDR3 sequence is CATSAGQNYEQYF. CDR3 DNA sequence: TGTGCCACCAGCGCGGGACAGAACTACGAGCAGTACTTC.

J is TRBJ2-5 and V is TRBV7-3; D is ambiguous. V lost 5 bases and J lost 2, with 9 bases in between. The CDR3 length is 13 residues. Germline CDR1 SGHTA, CDR2 FQGTGA. The CDR3 DNA sequence: TGTGCCAGCAGCCGAGGTGCACAAGAGACCCAGTACTTC. Residues: CASSRGAQETQYF.

The gene calls are TRBV11-3 and TRBJ1-3, with a tentative D call TRBD1 (5 bases). V was shortened by 5 bases and J by 8 bases, with 16 bases between the two germline ends. Germline assignment: CDR1 SGHNT and CDR2 YENEEA. CDR3 length equals 14 residues. CDR3 sequence (DNA): TGTGCCAGCAGCCCTCGGGGCTACCGGGACACCATATATTTT. This sequence encodes CASSPRGYRDTIYF.

V gene TRBV29-1 combines with J gene TRBJ2-1; 8 nucleotides match TRBD1. CDR1 and CDR2 (germline): SQVTM, ANQGSEA. The CDR3 has 14 residues. The V and J ends lost 1 base and 3 bases, in that order; junction bases with no gene match: 2. The CDR3 DNA is TGCAGCGTTGAAGGGGACAGGCTCTACAATGAGCAGTTCTTC. Its translation: CSVEGDRLYNEQFF.

The chain uses TRBV27 and TRBJ2-3, with D unclear. Germline V gene data show CDR1 as MNHEY and CDR2 as SMNVEV (reference sequence). CDR3 length: 12 amino acids. The V end lost 10 bases, the J end lost 4 bases, and 12 bases lay between the germline ends. CDR3 nucleotide sequence: TGTGCCACCAGCATAGGGTCAGATACGCAGTATTTT. The encoded protein is CATSIGSDTQYF.

V gene TRBV4-1 combines with J gene TRBJ2-7; tentatively, D is TRBD2 (5 bases). This CDR3 region has 15 residues. V was shortened by 4 bases and J by 3 bases, with 16 bases between the two germline ends. CDR1 and CDR2 from the germline V gene are MGHRA and YSYEKL. The CDR3 DNA is TGCGCCAGCAGCCTGACGAGCGGAGCTGACTACGAGCAGTACTTC. Translated: CASSLTSGADYEQYF.

This rearrangement joins TRBV4-3 to TRBJ2-3; no clear D gene. Per the germline V gene, CDR1 is LGHNA and CDR2 is YSLEER. V gave up 1 base and J gave up 4 bases, with 15 bases separating them. The CDR3 extends over 16 amino acids. CDR3 region: CASSQATLRVADTQYF. CDR3 nucleotide sequence: TGCGCCAGCAGCCAAGCTACACTTAGAGTCGCAGATACGCAGTATTTT.

The chain has TRBV30 and TRBJ2-3; 7 nucleotides align to TRBD2. CDR1 and CDR2 (germline): GTSNPN, SVGIG (reference sequence). This CDR3 comprises 15 residues. J was trimmed by 0 bases and V by 0 bases; bases with no gene match: 3. The CDR3 sequence: CAWSVPSGSTDTQYF. The CDR3 nucleotides are TGTGCCTGGAGTGTACCTAGCGGAAGCACAGATACGCAGTATTTT.

The genes are TRBV15 and TRBJ2-7; D unclear. The CDR3 contains 13 residues. The germline gives CDR1 LNHNV, CDR2 YYDKDF (reference sequence). V was cut by 4 bases and J by 0 bases, with 7 bases left in between. The CDR3 DNA reads as TGTGCCACCAGCAACCCTGGCTCCTACGAGCAGTACTTC. Protein product: CATSNPGSYEQYF.

This clone showed up just once. The V call is TRBV11-3, the J call TRBJ2-1; D gene uncertain. This CDR3 is 15 amino acids long. Germline V gene sequence: CDR1 SGHNT, CDR2 YENEEA. The V gene lost 2 bases and the J gene lost 0 bases, with 8 bases spanning the gap. As DNA, the CDR3 is TGTGCCAGCAGCTTATTGGCGAGCTCCTACAATGAGCAGTTCTTC. Translating gives CASSLLASSYNEQFF.

The chain uses TRBV5-6 and TRBJ2-1, with a weak D call TRBD2 (5 bases). Trimming took 1 base from V and 7 from J, leaving 12 bases between them. CDR1 SGHDT and CDR2 YYEEEE come from the germline V gene. The CDR3 runs to 14 residues. This chain's CDR3 is CASSLRGAGNEQFF. The CDR3 DNA reads as TGTGCCAGCAGCTTGCGGGGAGCAGGAAATGAGCAGTTCTTC.

This chain links TRBV11-2 with TRBJ1-1; D perhaps matches TRBD1 (6 bases). V dropped 1 base and J dropped 7 bases, with 13 bases sitting between them. Germline loops: CDR1 SGHAT, CDR2 FQNNGV. There are 14 residues in the CDR3. The CDR3, as DNA: TGTGCCAGCAGCTTAGCCCTAGGACAGTTTGAAGCTTTCTTT. Amino acid sequence: CASSLALGQFEAFF.

This clone was observed a single time. The chain employs TRBV29-1 and TRBJ1-2, with D maybe TRBD1 (5 bases). V shed 7 bases and J shed 4 bases, with 16 bases lying between them. The V gene's germline CDR1 is SQVTM and CDR2 ANQGSEA. The CDR3 length is 13 residues. The CDR3 nucleotides are TGCAGCGCTCGGGACCCTGTTGGCTATGGCTACACCTTC. Translated, it gives CSARDPVGYGYTF.

V and J are TRBV29-1 and TRBJ1-2, with 9 bases matching TRBD1. The V gene end was trimmed by 6 bases and the J gene end by 1 base; junction bases not matched to a gene: 9. The CDR3 is made up of 15 amino acids. Germline assignment: CDR1 SQVTM and CDR2 ANQGSEA. CDR3 amino acids: CSVPRPGQGNYGYTF. As DNA, the CDR3 is TGCAGCGTCCCGCGACCGGGACAGGGTAACTATGGCTACACCTTC.

The chain uses TRBV9 and TRBJ1-1, with unresolved D. The CDR3 covers 14 residues. Trimming stripped 3 bases from V and 2 bases from J, with 11 bases between. CDR1 SGDLS and CDR2 YYNGEE come from the germline V gene. CDR3 sequence (DNA): TGTGCCAGCAGCGCCAACAGTTTAAACACTGAAGCTTTCTTT. It specifies CASSANSLNTEAFF.

The chain employs TRBV4-1 and TRBJ1-2; D not certain. Germline V CDR1 and CDR2: MGHRA, YSYEKL. Trimming stripped 1 base from V and 8 bases from J, with 14 bases between. The CDR3 has 14 residues. CDR3 DNA: TGCGCCAGCAGCCAAGGAATCCCCATTAAGGGCTACACCTTC. Its translation: CASSQGIPIKGYTF.

The V call is TRBV19, the J call TRBJ1-2; TRBD1 might be the D (6 bases). CDR3 length: 12 amino acids. With 8 bases removed from V and 2 bases from J, the gap between germline ends came to 9 bases. Looked up from germline, CDR1 is LNHDA and CDR2 is SQIVND (reference sequence). CDR3 protein: CASLTGNYGYTF. CDR3 nucleotides: TGTGCCAGTCTGACAGGCAACTATGGCTACACCTTC.

In DNA form, the CDR3 reads TGTGCCAGCAGCTTCGGTCCTGAAGCTTTCTTT. Protein product: CASSFGPEAFF. This chain joins TRBV11-2 and TRBJ1-1; D not certain. The CDR3 covers 11 residues. Germline CDR1 SGHAT, CDR2 FQNNGV. V lost 3 bases to trimming and J lost 6 bases, with 5 bases between them.

This chain connects TRBV7-9 to TRBJ2-2, with D possibly called TRBD1 or TRBD2 (5 bases each). The length of the CDR3 is 17 residues. The V gene's germline CDR1 is SEHNR and CDR2 FQNEAQ (reference sequence). Trimming took off 1 base at V and 0 bases at J, with 12 bases between the two ends. The CDR3 bases are TGTGCCAGCAGCTTAGGAGGGGTAGCGCCGAACACCGGGGAGCTGTTTTTT. This encodes CASSLGGVAPNTGELFF.

The chain recombines TRBV5-1 with TRBJ2-1, with unresolved D. V lost 5 bases and J 0 bases, leaving 18 bases between the germline ends. The germline V gene encodes CDR1 SGHRS and CDR2 YFSETQ. This CDR3 spans 17 amino acids. CDR3 loop: CASSRILAASSYNEQFF. For the CDR3, the DNA is TGCGCCAGCAGTCGCATCTTAGCCGCCAGCTCCTACAATGAGCAGTTCTTC.

The rearrangement links TRBV19 to TRBJ2-1; 10 bases are shared with TRBD2. Germline-derived CDR1 and CDR2 are LNHDA and SQIVND (reference sequence). With V trimmed by 1 base and J by 4 bases, 1 base remained unmatched. CDR3 length equals 15 residues. The CDR3 nucleotides read TGTGCCAGTAGTATAGGGACTAGCGGTTACAATGAGCAGTTCTTC. Protein: CASSIGTSGYNEQFF.

The gene calls are TRBV14 and TRBJ1-1; the D gene is possibly TRBD1 (5 bases). Germline values: CDR1 SGHDN, CDR2 FVKESK. This CDR3 comprises 15 residues. V dropped 6 bases and J dropped 4 bases, with 18 bases sitting between them. CDR3 protein: CASREQGKLSTEAFF. The CDR3 region has the DNA TGTGCCAGCAGGGAGCAGGGAAAGTTGAGCACTGAAGCTTTCTTT.